The rows below give T cell receptor beta chains drawn from one sample of a study of shared clonotypes between healthy human individuals. Measured with immunoSEQ multiplex PCR; TCRdb has only the in-frame clones, and not every one. Counted here are about 1 million clones, about 70% occurring once; the ten biggest clones make up approximately 1.5%. Sequencing input: memory CD4+ T cells sorted from blood. These receptors were taken from a man aged 18 to 35 in good health. The CDR3 runs from the conserved cysteine through the conserved F or W. Each record gives: clone size, D gene, J gene, V gene, CDR3 DNA, CDR3 protein. A D gene is named only where the DNA matches it firmly. Where a row states a size, it is once, few, many or the class of an expanded clone; other rows omit it.

clone size: many
D gene: TRBD1
J gene: TRBJ1-1
V gene: TRBV5-4
CDR3 DNA: TGTGCCAGCAAACGGGACAGGGGAAACACTGAAGCTTTCTTT
CDR3 protein: CASKRDRGNTEAFF

clone size: .
D gene: TRBD1
J gene: TRBJ1-3
V gene: TRBV5-1
CDR3 DNA: TGCGCCAGCAGCTTGCAGGGGGCCTACGGAAACACCATATATTTT
CDR3 protein: CASSLQGAYGNTIYF

clone size: few
D gene: TRBD2
J gene: TRBJ2-1
V gene: TRBV5-1
CDR3 DNA: TGCGCCAGCAGCTTCGCGGGAGGGAGCTACAATGAGCAGTTCTTC
CDR3 protein: CASSFAGGSYNEQFF

clone size: .
D gene: TRBD2
J gene: TRBJ2-3
V gene: TRBV5-6
CDR3 DNA: TGTGCCAGCAGCTTGACTAGCGGGGCTAGCACAGATACGCAGTATTTT
CDR3 protein: CASSLTSGASTDTQYF

clone size: .
D gene: .
J gene: TRBJ2-5
V gene: TRBV5-5
CDR3 DNA: TGTGCCAGCAGCTTAGACGGGGGGCGAACCATCCAAGAGACCCAGTACTTC
CDR3 protein: CASSLDGGRTIQETQYF

clone size: .
D gene: TRBD1
J gene: TRBJ2-7
V gene: TRBV30
CDR3 DNA: TGTGCCTGGAGTGTATGGGGACAGGGGTCCTCCTACGAGCAGTACTTC
CDR3 protein: CAWSVWGQGSSYEQYF

clone size: .
D gene: .
J gene: TRBJ2-4
V gene: TRBV4-3
CDR3 DNA: TGCGCCAGCAGCCGAGACAGGGACTCCAAAAACATTCAGTACTTC
CDR3 protein: CASSRDRDSKNIQYF

clone size: .
D gene: .
J gene: TRBJ2-5
V gene: TRBV27
CDR3 DNA: TGTGCCAGCAGTTTAACCGGCCCCCAAGAGACCCAGTACTTC
CDR3 protein: CASSLTGPQETQYF

clone size: once
D gene: TRBD2
J gene: TRBJ2-5
V gene: TRBV2
CDR3 DNA: TGTGCCAGCAAGAGCGGGGTAACCTCATTGAGGGAGACCCAGTACTTC
CDR3 protein: CASKSGVTSLRETQYF

clone size: few
D gene: .
J gene: TRBJ2-7
V gene: TRBV29-1
CDR3 DNA: TGCAGCGTTACGGTGTGGTCCGAGCAGTACTTC
CDR3 protein: CSVTVWSEQYF

clone size: .
D gene: .
J gene: TRBJ2-2
V gene: TRBV2
CDR3 DNA: TGTGCCAGCACCGAGCGGCCTGGCGGCGGGGAGCTGTTTTTT
CDR3 protein: CASTERPGGGELFF

clone size: .
D gene: TRBD2
J gene: TRBJ2-1
V gene: TRBV10-3
CDR3 DNA: TGTGCCTCGGGACTAGCGGGAGGGGCCAATGAGCAGTTCTTC
CDR3 protein: CASGLAGGANEQFF

clone size: .
D gene: TRBD1
J gene: TRBJ2-7
V gene: TRBV5-1
CDR3 DNA: TGCGCCAGTCATACAGAGGGGGCAAGCGAGCAGTACTTC
CDR3 protein: CASHTEGASEQYF

clone size: .
D gene: .
J gene: TRBJ1-2
V gene: TRBV2
CDR3 DNA: TGTGCCAGCAATCGCGACAGTTCCTATGGCTACACCTTC
CDR3 protein: CASNRDSSYGYTF

clone size: .
D gene: .
J gene: TRBJ2-1
V gene: TRBV9
CDR3 DNA: TGTGCCAGCGGGGGGGCACAATCCTACAATGAGCAGTTCTTC
CDR3 protein: CASGGAQSYNEQFF

clone size: .
D gene: .
J gene: TRBJ1-2
V gene: TRBV4-1
CDR3 DNA: TGCGCCAGCAGCCAAGACATAGGGAGCGGCTACACCTTC
CDR3 protein: CASSQDIGSGYTF

clone size: .
D gene: TRBD1
J gene: TRBJ2-2
V gene: TRBV6-5
CDR3 DNA: TGTGCCAGCAGCAGGACAGGGTACGCCGGGGAGCTGTTTTTT
CDR3 protein: CASSRTGYAGELFF

clone size: .
D gene: .
J gene: TRBJ1-2
V gene: TRBV30
CDR3 DNA: TGTGCCTGGAGTTCACCAGGACAGTACTATGGCTACACCTTC
CDR3 protein: CAWSSPGQYYGYTF

clone size: .
D gene: .
J gene: TRBJ1-5
V gene: TRBV4-1
CDR3 DNA: TGCGCCAGCAGCCAAGAGCAGGGTAGCGGCAATCAGCCCCAGCATTTT
CDR3 protein: CASSQEQGSGNQPQHF

clone size: .
D gene: TRBD2
J gene: TRBJ2-2
V gene: TRBV4-3
CDR3 DNA: TGCGCCAGCAGCCAAGATTTAGCGGGAGCGGACAACACCGGGGAGCTGTTTTTT
CDR3 protein: CASSQDLAGADNTGELFF

clone size: .
D gene: .
J gene: TRBJ2-7
V gene: TRBV7-2
CDR3 DNA: TGTGCCAGCAGCTTAGGTTCGGGGCTCGAGCAGTACTTC
CDR3 protein: CASSLGSGLEQYF

clone size: .
D gene: TRBD2
J gene: TRBJ2-1
V gene: TRBV10-3
CDR3 DNA: TGTGCCATCAGTCCGGGACTAGCCAATGAGCAGTTCTTC
CDR3 protein: CAISPGLANEQFF

clone size: .
D gene: .
J gene: TRBJ2-4
V gene: TRBV2
CDR3 DNA: TGTGCCAGCAGTGGGCTCCCCGACATCCAAAACATTCAGTACTTC
CDR3 protein: CASSGLPDIQNIQYF

clone size: few
D gene: .
J gene: TRBJ2-7
V gene: TRBV27
CDR3 DNA: TGTGCCAGCAGTTTCGGCGGGGCCTCCTACGAGCAGTACTTC
CDR3 protein: CASSFGGASYEQYF

clone size: once
D gene: .
J gene: TRBJ2-5
V gene: TRBV15
CDR3 DNA: TGTGCCACCAGCAGAGATCTTTCCCCGACGTCACGCGAACGGCAAGAGACCCAGTACTTC
CDR3 protein: CATSRDLSPTSRERQETQYF

clone size: once
D gene: .
J gene: TRBJ1-3
V gene: TRBV10-3
CDR3 DNA: TGTGCCATCAGTGGTTCGGCCCGATCGGAAGGAAACACCATATATTTT
CDR3 protein: CAISGSARSEGNTIYF

clone size: .
D gene: .
J gene: TRBJ2-1
V gene: TRBV5-6
CDR3 DNA: TGTGCCAGCAGCCCAGGAGGGGAGCAGTTCTTC
CDR3 protein: CASSPGGEQFF

clone size: .
D gene: TRBD1
J gene: TRBJ2-3
V gene: TRBV7-9
CDR3 DNA: TGTGCCAGCAGATATGCAGGGGGTGGAAATCTTGGTACGCAGTATTTT
CDR3 protein: CASRYAGGGNLGTQYF

clone size: .
D gene: TRBD1
J gene: TRBJ1-3
V gene: TRBV4-1
CDR3 DNA: TGCGCCAGCAGCCACGCTAGGGGGACAGGGACAGGGCGCGAAAACACCATATATTTT
CDR3 protein: CASSHARGTGTGRENTIYF